This TCR beta chain was found in a study of T cells in localized non-small cell lung cancer. Study-wide results and caveats: Adjacent lung held a median approximately 57 of the top 100 tumor clones. Longer overall survival was seen with higher T cell density measured in blood.

V was cut by 3 bases and J by 5 bases, with 14 bases left in between. CDR1 is GTSNPN, CDR2 SVGIG, per germline (reference sequence). This CDR3 is 14 amino acids long. Some clones are missing from TCRdb's copy, which holds only in-frame ones; the method was immunoSEQ multiplex PCR. Of over 5,500 clones in the sample, roughly two fifths were seen once. In regard to this clone: The target antigen is unknown.

The sequence came from a woman between 35 and 70 years old with stage II squamous cell lung carcinoma. The input for sequencing was lung tumor tissue, taken before any cancer treatment. V is TRBV30 and J is TRBJ1-5; D is possibly TRBD1 (5 bases). CDR3 DNA: TGTGCCTGGAGCCTCGGGACCCCTCATCAGCCCCAGCATTTT. Amino acids: CAWSLGTPHQPQHF.